This T cell receptor beta chain was captured in a study of blood T cell repertoires in COVID-19. Study in general: The United States, Italy and Spain supplied acute and convalescent COVID-19 samples.

Authors' data handling: Nucleated cell number was recorded as an estimate derived from reference gene primer amplification. The assay was immunoSEQ multiplex PCR, and TCRdb's table has in-frame clones only and misses some. V and J calls and clone size are given by that table; D and trimming were obtained from the DNA. The sample holds some 90,000 clones, roughly 87% seen once. With V trimmed by 4 bases and J by 5 bases, 3 bases remained unmatched. Germline lookup yields CDR1 MNHNS and CDR2 SASEGT. The CDR3 is made up of 15 amino acids. The receptor was derived from a woman of 80 years or more with active COVID-19. The specimen sequenced was peripheral blood. V gene TRBV6-1 combines with J gene TRBJ1-6; TRBD1 matches 9 bases. This chain's CDR3 is CASSGTGEDNSPLHF. CDR3 coding DNA: TGTGCCAGCAGTGGGACAGGGGAGGATAATTCACCCCTCCACTTT.